This TCR beta chain was found in a study of CD8+ T cells in alopecia areata. Study-wide context: Affected scalp percentage determined the severity score of treated patients. General observations from the study: Treatment with tofacitinib significantly lowered scalp clonality and reduced expanded CD8+ clones among the top 100. Possibly because of HLA-related factors, TCR sharing was less clear across patients than in mice. Elevated clonality characterized lesional scalp relative to normal scalp, particularly in alopecia totalis/universalis.

Trimming removed 8 bases at V and 6 bases at J, with 13 bases between. This CDR3 is built from 12 residues. CDR1 and CDR2 from the germline V gene are MNHEY and SVGAGI. The treatment was: oral pan-JAK inhibitor, 5-10 mg twice daily. Extraction and reverse transcription of RNA yielded cDNA as the sequencing template. The protocol was immunoSEQ multiplex PCR, while the TCRdb copy is restricted to in-frame clones and leaves out a portion. The table shows under 200,000 clones, with approximately 62% occurring only once. Regarding this clone: The antigen is not known.

This TCR derives from a human donor with alopecia areata. This sequence joins TRBV6-5 and TRBJ1-2; tentative D call: TRBD1 (6 bases). The source material was CD4+ T cells sorted from blood, sampled at week 24, from a patient treated with tofacitinib. CDR3 nucleotide sequence: TGTGCCAGCGGCCAGGGGACCCATGGCTACACCTTC. Amino acids: CASGQGTHGYTF.